The present T cell receptor beta chain was sequenced within a study of blood T cell repertoires in COVID-19. TCRdb's copy holds only in-frame clones and misses some; the assay was immunoSEQ multiplex PCR. The repertoire consists of about 160,000 clones, with roughly 87% occurring once and the leading ten covering under 4.5%. CDR1 MGHRA and CDR2 YSYEKL come from the germline V gene. CDR3 length: 12 amino acids. Details on this clone: At one boundary the junction diverges from the germline segment, which might be a read error.

The sequencing input was PBMCs or T cells enriched from blood (not recorded which). The chain joins TRBV4-1 to TRBJ1-1, with D possibly matching TRBD1 (5 bases). The sequence was obtained from a middle-aged woman who had been exposed to COVID-19. In nucleotides, the CDR3 is TGCGCCAGCAGCCGCGGGGCCGGGGAAGGTTTCTTT. Translation: CASSRGAGEGFF.